Presented here are 7 T cell receptor beta chains from one specimen sequenced in a study of T cells after posttransplantation cyclophosphamide. The assay was immunoSEQ multiplex PCR, and TCRdb's table has in-frame clones only and misses some. The table includes 20,000 to 25,000 clones, over 75% detected once. Sampled 1 year posttransplant, controls received myeloablative marrow transplants, methotrexate and a calcineurin inhibitor. The sample was PBMCs, taken just over 350 days after allogeneic stem cell transplant with calcineurin inhibitor and methotrexate. Source of these receptors: a female patient under 45 who received an allogeneic stem cell transplant from an unrelated donor, was CMV-positive, and had acute and chronic GVHD. Some T cells may trace back to the graft donor.

This chain links TRBV27 with TRBJ1-5; D unclear. CDR1 is MNHEY, CDR2 SMNVEV, per germline (reference sequence). Trimming shortened V by 2 bases and J by 2 bases, and 16 bases separated the two germline ends. The CDR3 has 17 residues. The CDR3, as DNA: TGTGCCAGCAGTTTACTTGGACTGGGCGGTGGCAATCAGCCCCAGCATTTT. Protein: CASSLLGLGGGNQPQHF.

As DNA, the CDR3 is TGCGCCAGCAGTGAGGGCGGGAGGCCCTACAATGAGCAGTTCTTC. Protein product: CASSEGGRPYNEQFF. J is TRBJ2-1 and V is TRBV10-2, with 8 nucleotides matching TRBD2. Germline assignment: CDR1 WSHSY and CDR2 SAAADI. The trim removed 2 bases at V and 2 bases at J, leaving 2 bases unmatched. This CDR3 has 15 residues.

The CDR3 loop is CASRETGSGNTIYF. CDR3 nucleotides: TGTGCCAGCAGGGAGACAGGCTCTGGAAACACCATATATTTT. The chain couples TRBV6-6 to TRBJ1-3, with a possible D match to TRBD1 (6 bases). With 6 bases removed from V and 0 bases from J, the gap between germline ends came to 9 bases. Germline values: CDR1 MNHNY, CDR2 SVGAGI (reference sequence). The CDR3 runs 14 residues.

V is TRBV12-5 and J is TRBJ2-7; the match to TRBD1 covers 7 bases. From germline, CDR1 is LGHNT and CDR2 FRNRAP. The CDR3 spans 16 residues. With V trimmed by 4 bases and J by 2 bases, 11 bases remained unmatched. The CDR3 DNA follows: TGTGCTAGTGGTTGGGACCCGGGACAGATACCCTACGAGCAGTACTTC. Its protein is CASGWDPGQIPYEQYF.

This rearrangement joins TRBV29-1 to TRBJ2-1, with 12 bases that match TRBD2. Germline CDR1 SQVTM, CDR2 ANQGSEA. The CDR3 has 16 residues. With 2 bases clipped from V and 5 bases from J, the junction kept 7 bases outside the gene matches. The CDR3 loop is CSVERLAGVADNEQFF. In DNA form, the CDR3 reads TGCAGCGTTGAAAGACTAGCGGGAGTTGCGGACAATGAGCAGTTCTTC.

In this sample, this clone turned up once. J is TRBJ2-7 and V is TRBV11-2; 10 nucleotides line up with TRBD2. The V gene's germline CDR1 is SGHAT and CDR2 FQNNGV. The CDR3 runs 17 residues. V gave up 1 base and J gave up 6 bases; unmatched junction bases: 12. This CDR3 is CASSLATSGPFAIEQYV. Written as DNA, the CDR3 is TGTGCCAGCAGCTTAGCGACTAGCGGGCCCTTTGCCATCGAGCAGTACGTC.

This chain joins TRBV11-3 and TRBJ2-1; 8 bases line up with TRBD2. J lost 4 bases, V lost 5 bases, and 16 bases had no gene match. The germline V gene has CDR1 SGHNT and CDR2 YENEEA. This CDR3 is 18 amino acids long. CDR3 DNA sequence: TGTGCCAGCAGCCCCGGGATTGGTAGCGGGGAAAATTACAATGAGCAGTTCTTC. It codes for CASSPGIGSGENYNEQFF. The full variable domain, its missing parts supplied by reference TRBV11-3 and TRBJ2-1, is EAGVVQSPRYKIIEKKQPVAFWCNPISGHNTLYWYLQNLGQGPELLIRYENEEAVDDSQLPKDRFSAERLKGVDSTLKIQPAELGDSAVYLCASSPGIGSGENYNEQFFGPGTRLTVL.